This T cell receptor beta chain stems from a study of blood T cell repertoires in COVID-19. Overall study context: Samples of COVID-19 (acute and convalescent) were obtained from the United States, Italy and Spain. The cDNA or gDNA used as material had been derived from T cells, B-cell-depleted T cells, or PBMCs.

Original handling: Amplification of reference gene primers was used by the study to estimate nucleated cell counts. Produced via immunoSEQ multiplex PCR; TCRdb's table is partial and in-frame only. Clone size and the V and J calls come from that table; the DNA yielded D and trimming. The sample includes about 220,000 clones, about 81% of them seen just once. The CDR3 sequence is 19 residues long. Germline V CDR1 and CDR2: LNHDA, SQIVND (reference sequence). Trimming took 6 bases from V and 0 from J; bases not matched to a gene: 12. Seattle cases were enrolled at active infection and followed longitudinally.

The chain recombines TRBV19 with TRBJ2-1; 12 bases align to TRBD1. What was sequenced was peripheral blood. This TCR was recovered from a woman in her seventies with COVID-19, enrolled during active disease. CDR3: CASRTRGQGAISSYNEQFF. The CDR3 coding sequence is TGTGCCAGTAGAACGAGGGGACAGGGGGCCATATCCTCCTACAATGAGCAGTTCTTC.